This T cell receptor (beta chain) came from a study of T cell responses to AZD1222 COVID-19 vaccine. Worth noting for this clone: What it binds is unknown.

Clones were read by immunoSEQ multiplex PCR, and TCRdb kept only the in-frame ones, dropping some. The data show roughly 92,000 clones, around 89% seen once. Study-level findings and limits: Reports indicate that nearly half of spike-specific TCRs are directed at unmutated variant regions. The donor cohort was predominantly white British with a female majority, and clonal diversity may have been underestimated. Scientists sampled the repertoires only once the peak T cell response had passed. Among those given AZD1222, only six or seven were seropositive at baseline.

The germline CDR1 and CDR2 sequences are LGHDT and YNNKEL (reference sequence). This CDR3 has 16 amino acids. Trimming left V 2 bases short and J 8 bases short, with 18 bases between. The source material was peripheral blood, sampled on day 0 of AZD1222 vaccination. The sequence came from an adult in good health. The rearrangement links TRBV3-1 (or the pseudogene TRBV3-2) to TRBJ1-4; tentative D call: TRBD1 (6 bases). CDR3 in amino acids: CASSQSGGLLEEKLFF. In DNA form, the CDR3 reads TGTGCCAGCAGCCAATCGGGGGGCCTTTTAGAAGAAAAACTGTTTTTT.